Listed below are T cell receptor beta chains from one sample, sequenced in a study of cytotoxic CD8 clonotypes in ibrutinib-treated CLL. Measured with immunoSEQ multiplex PCR; TCRdb has only the in-frame clones, and not every one. The sample lists about 160,000 clones; approximately 77% were seen once. Sequenced material: PBMCs, taken after 12 months of ibrutinib treatment. The receptors here all came from a human donor with chronic lymphocytic leukemia. CDR3s include the opening cysteine and the closing phenylalanine or tryptophan. D genes are given only for firm matches. Some rows mark clone size as missing; the rest say once, few, many or name a class of expanded clone.

D gene	J gene	clone size	V gene	CDR3 protein	CDR3 DNA
TRBD2	TRBJ2-2	once	TRBV7-9	CASSPLTSRGTGELFF	TGTGCCAGCAGCCCACTGACTAGCCGGGGCACCGGGGAGCTGTTTTTT
TRBD2	TRBJ2-1	NA	TRBV7-2	CASSLSGGGQYNEQFF	TGTGCCAGCAGCCTCTCAGGCGGGGGGCAGTACAATGAGCAGTTCTTC
NA	TRBJ1-1	NA	TRBV7-9	CASSLGEGLGNPEAFF	TGTGCCAGCAGCTTAGGGGAGGGCTTGGGGAATCCTGAAGCTTTCTTT
TRBD2	TRBJ2-5	NA	TRBV7-3	CASSLQAGGGETQYF	TGTGCCAGCAGCTTACAAGCGGGAGGAGGGGAGACCCAGTACTTC
NA	TRBJ2-6	NA	TRBV28	CASSLWLQGFSGANVLTF	TGTGCCAGCAGTTTATGGTTGCAGGGGTTCTCTGGGGCCAACGTCCTGACTTTC
NA	TRBJ2-1	NA	TRBV7-9	CASSLDASHSSYNEQFF	TGTGCCAGCAGCTTAGACGCGAGCCATAGCTCCTACAATGAGCAGTTCTTC
NA	TRBJ2-7	NA	TRBV28	CASSWDGTYEQYF	TGTGCCAGCAGTTGGGACGGAACCTACGAGCAGTACTTC
NA	TRBJ2-1	NA	TRBV9	CASSVAAYNEQFF	TGTGCCAGCAGCGTAGCGGCCTACAATGAGCAGTTCTTC
TRBD1	TRBJ1-1	NA	TRBV4-2	CASSHTGVSTEAFF	TGTGCCAGCAGCCATACAGGGGTGAGCACTGAAGCTTTCTTT
TRBD2	TRBJ2-3	NA	TRBV7-2	CASSSSSGLEGPTDTQYF	TGTGCCAGCAGCTCCTCTAGCGGCCTAGAGGGTCCCACAGATACGCAGTATTTT
NA	TRBJ2-7	NA	TRBV27	CASRSEAYEQYF	TGTGCCAGCAGGTCAGAAGCCTACGAGCAGTACTTC
NA	TRBJ1-4	NA	TRBV9	CASSPRDQNEKLFF	TGTGCCAGCAGCCCCCGGGACCAGAATGAAAAACTGTTTTTT
NA	TRBJ2-7	NA	TRBV6-5	CASSYSIGGYEQYF	TGTGCCAGCAGTTACTCGATAGGAGGCTACGAGCAGTACTTC